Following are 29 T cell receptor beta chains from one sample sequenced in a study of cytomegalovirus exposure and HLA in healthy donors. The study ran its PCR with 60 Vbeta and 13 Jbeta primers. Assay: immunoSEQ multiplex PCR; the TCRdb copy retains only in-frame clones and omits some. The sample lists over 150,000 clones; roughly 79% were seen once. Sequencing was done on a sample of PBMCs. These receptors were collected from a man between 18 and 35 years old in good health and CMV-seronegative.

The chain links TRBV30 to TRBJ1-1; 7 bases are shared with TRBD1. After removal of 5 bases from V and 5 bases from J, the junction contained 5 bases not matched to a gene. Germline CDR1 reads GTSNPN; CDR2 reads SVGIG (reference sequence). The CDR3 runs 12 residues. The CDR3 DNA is TGTGCCTGGGACAGGGAAGTTACTGAAGCTTTCTTT. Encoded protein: CAWDREVTEAFF.

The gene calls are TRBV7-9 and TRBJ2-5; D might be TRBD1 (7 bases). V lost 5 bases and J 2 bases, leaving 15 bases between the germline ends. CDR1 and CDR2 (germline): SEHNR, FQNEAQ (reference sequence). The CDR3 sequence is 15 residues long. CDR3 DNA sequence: TGTGCCAGCAGCCCGGAGGGGGCCGGGCAAGAGACCCAGTACTTC. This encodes CASSPEGAGQETQYF.

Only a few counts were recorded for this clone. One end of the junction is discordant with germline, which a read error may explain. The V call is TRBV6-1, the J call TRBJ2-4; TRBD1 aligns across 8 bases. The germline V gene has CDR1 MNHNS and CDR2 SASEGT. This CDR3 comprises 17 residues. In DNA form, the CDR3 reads TGTGCCAGCAGTGAACGCCCAGGGGGCGCAAACAAAAACAGTCAGTACTTC. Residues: CASSERPGGANKNSQYF.

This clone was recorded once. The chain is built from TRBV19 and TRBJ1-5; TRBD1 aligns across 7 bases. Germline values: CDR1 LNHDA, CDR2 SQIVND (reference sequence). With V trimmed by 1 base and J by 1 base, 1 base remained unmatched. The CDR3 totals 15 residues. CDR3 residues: CASSIGRGSNQPQHF. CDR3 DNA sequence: TGTGCCAGTAGTATAGGCAGGGGGAGCAATCAGCCCCAGCATTTT. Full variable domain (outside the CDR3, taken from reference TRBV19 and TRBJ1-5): DGGITQSPKYLFRKEGQNVTLSCEQNLNHDAMYWYRQDPGQGLRLIYYSQIVNDFQKGDIAEGYSVSREKKESFPLTVTSAQKNPTAFYLCASSIGRGSNQPQHFGDGTRLSIL.

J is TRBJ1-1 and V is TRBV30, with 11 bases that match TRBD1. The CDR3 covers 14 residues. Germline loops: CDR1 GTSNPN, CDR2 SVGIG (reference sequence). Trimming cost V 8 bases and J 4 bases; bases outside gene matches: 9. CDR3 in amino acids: CARRTGGWSTEAFF. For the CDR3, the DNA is TGTGCCCGCCGGACAGGGGGCTGGTCCACTGAAGCTTTCTTT.

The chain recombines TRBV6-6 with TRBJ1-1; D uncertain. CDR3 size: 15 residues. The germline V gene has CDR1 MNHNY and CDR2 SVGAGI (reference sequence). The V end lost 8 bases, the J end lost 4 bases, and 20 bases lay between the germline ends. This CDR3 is CASHAPRPRGTEAFF. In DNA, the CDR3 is TGTGCCAGCCACGCGCCCAGGCCGCGGGGCACTGAAGCTTTCTTT.

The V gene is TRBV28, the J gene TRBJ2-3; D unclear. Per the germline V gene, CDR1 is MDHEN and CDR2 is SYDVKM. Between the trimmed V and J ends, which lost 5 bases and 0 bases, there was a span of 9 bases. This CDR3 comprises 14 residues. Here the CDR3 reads CASSLRHSTDTQYF. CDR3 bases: TGTGCCAGCAGTCTAAGACACAGCACAGATACGCAGTATTTT.

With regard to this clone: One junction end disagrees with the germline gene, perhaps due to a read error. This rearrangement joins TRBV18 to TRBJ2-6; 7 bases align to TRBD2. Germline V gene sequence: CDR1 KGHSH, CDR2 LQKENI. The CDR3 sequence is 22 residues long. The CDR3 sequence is CASSPPIGGDPTFSSGANGLTF. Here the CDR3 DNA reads TGTGCCAGCTCACCACCCATTGGGGGGGACCCGACCTTCAGCTCTGGGGCCAACGGCCTGACTTTC.

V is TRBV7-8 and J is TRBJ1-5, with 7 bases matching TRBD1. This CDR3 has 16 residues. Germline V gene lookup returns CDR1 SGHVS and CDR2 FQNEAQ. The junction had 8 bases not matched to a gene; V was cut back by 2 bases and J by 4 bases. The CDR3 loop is CASSLFGQGDNQPQHF. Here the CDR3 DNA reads TGTGCCAGCAGCTTATTCGGGCAGGGGGATAATCAGCCCCAGCATTTT.

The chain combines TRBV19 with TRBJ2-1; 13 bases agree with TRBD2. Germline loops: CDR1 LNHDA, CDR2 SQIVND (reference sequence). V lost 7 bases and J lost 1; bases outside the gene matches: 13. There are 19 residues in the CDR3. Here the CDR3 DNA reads TGTGCCAGTACTCCGACGCGGACTAGCGGGGGTATGTCCTACAATGAGCAGTTCTTC. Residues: CASTPTRTSGGMSYNEQFF.

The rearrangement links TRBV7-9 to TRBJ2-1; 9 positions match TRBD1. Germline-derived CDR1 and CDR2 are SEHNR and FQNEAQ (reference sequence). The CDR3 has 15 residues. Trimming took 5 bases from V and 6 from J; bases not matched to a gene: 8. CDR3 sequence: CASSHRDRDGNEQFF. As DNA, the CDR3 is TGTGCCAGCAGCCACCGGGACAGGGATGGCAATGAGCAGTTCTTC.

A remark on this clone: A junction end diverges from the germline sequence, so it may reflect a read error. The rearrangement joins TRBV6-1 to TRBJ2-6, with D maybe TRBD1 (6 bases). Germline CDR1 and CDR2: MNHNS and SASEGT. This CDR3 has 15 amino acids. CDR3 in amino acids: CASKRDNSGANGLTF. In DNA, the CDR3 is TGTGCCAGCAAGAGGGACAACTCTGGGGCCAACGGCCTGACTTTC.

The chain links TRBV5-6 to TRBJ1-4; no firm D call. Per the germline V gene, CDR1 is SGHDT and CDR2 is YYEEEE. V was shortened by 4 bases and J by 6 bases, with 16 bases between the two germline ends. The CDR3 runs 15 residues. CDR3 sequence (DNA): TGTGCCAGCAGCCTGAAGGGAGTCGTGGATGAAAAACTGTTTTTT. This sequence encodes CASSLKGVVDEKLFF.

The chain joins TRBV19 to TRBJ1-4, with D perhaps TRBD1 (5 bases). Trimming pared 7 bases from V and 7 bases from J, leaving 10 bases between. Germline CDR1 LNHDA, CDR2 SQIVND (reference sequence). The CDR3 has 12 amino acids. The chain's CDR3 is CASNQGREKLFF. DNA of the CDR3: TGTGCCAGTAACCAGGGTCGTGAAAAACTGTTTTTT.

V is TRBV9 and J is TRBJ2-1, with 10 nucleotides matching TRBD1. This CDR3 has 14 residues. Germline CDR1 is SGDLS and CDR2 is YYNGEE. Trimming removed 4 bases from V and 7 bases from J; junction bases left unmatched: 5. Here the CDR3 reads CASSTGQGRNEQFF. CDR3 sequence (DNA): TGTGCCAGCAGCACGGGACAGGGGCGAAATGAGCAGTTCTTC. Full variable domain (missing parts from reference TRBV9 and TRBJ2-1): DSGVTQTPKHLITATGQRVTLRCSPRSGDLSVYWYQQSLDQGLQFLIQYYNGEERAKGNILERFSAQQFPDLHSELNLSSLELGDSALYFCASSTGQGRNEQFFGPGTRLTVL.

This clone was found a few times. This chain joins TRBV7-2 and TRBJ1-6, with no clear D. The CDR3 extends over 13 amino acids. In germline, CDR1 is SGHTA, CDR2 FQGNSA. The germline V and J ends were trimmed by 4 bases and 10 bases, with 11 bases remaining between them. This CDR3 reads CASSSRVTSPLHF. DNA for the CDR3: TGTGCCAGCAGCTCCCGGGTAACATCACCCCTCCACTTT. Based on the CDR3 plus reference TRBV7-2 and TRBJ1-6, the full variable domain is GAGVSQSPSNKVTEKGKDVELRCDPISGHTALYWYRQSLGQGLEFLIYFQGNSAPDKSGLPSDRFSAERTGGSVSTLTIQRTQQEDSAVYLCASSSRVTSPLHFGNGTRLTVT.

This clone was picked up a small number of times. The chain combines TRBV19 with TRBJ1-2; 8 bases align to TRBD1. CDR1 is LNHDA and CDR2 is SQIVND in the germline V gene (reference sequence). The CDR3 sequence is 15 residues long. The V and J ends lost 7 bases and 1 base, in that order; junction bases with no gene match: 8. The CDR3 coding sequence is TGTGCCAGTATCGACAGGGGAGACATTAACTATGGCTACACCTTC. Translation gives CASIDRGDINYGYTF.

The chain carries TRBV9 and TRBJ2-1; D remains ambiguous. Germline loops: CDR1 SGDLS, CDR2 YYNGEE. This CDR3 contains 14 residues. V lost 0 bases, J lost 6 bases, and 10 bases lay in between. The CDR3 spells CASSVEWRGNEQFF. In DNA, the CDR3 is TGTGCCAGCAGCGTAGAATGGCGAGGCAATGAGCAGTTCTTC.

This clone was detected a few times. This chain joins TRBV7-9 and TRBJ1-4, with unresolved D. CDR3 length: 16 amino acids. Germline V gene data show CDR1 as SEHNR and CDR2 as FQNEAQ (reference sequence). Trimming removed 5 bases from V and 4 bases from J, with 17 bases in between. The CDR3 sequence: CASSVQPPGVNEKLFF. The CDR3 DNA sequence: TGTGCCAGCAGCGTCCAACCCCCCGGAGTTAATGAAAAACTGTTTTTT.

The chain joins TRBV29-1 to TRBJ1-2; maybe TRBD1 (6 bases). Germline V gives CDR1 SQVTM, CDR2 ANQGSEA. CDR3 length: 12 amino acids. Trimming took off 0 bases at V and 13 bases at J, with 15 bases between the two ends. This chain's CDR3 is CSVEDQGHPFTF. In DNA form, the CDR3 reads TGCAGCGTTGAAGACCAGGGACATCCGTTCACCTTC.

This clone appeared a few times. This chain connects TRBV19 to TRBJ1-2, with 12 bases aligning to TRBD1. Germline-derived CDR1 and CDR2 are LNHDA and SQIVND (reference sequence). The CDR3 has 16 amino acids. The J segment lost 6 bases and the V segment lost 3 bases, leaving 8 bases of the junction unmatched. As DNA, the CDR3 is TGTGCCAGTAGTATCGAGGGACAGGGGGCGAGGGATGGCTACACCTTC. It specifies CASSIEGQGARDGYTF.

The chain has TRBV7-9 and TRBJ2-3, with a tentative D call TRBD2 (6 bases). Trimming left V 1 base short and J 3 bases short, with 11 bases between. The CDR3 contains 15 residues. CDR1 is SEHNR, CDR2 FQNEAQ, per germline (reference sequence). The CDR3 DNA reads TGTGCCAGCAGCTTAGGGGGGAGGTTGACAGATACGCAGTATTTT. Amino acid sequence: CASSLGGRLTDTQYF.

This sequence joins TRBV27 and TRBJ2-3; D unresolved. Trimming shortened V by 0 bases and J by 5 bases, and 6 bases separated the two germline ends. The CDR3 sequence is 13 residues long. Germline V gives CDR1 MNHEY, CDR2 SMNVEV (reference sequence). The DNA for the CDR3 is TGTGCCAGCAGTTTATCGTCCGTAGATACGCAGTATTTT. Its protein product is CASSLSSVDTQYF.

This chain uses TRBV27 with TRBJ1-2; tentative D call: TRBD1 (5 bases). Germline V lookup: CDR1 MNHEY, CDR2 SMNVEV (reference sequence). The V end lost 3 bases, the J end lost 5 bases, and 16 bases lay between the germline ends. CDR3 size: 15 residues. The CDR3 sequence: CASSLRPGSAYGYTF. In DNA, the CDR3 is TGTGCCAGCAGTTTGAGGCCAGGGTCGGCGTATGGCTACACCTTC.

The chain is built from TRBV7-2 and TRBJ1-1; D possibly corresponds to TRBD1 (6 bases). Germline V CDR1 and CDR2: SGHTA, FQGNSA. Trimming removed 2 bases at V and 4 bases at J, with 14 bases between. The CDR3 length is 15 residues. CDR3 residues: CASSLSGGRGTEAFF. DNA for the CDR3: TGTGCCAGCAGCTTATCGGGGGGCCGGGGCACTGAAGCTTTCTTT.

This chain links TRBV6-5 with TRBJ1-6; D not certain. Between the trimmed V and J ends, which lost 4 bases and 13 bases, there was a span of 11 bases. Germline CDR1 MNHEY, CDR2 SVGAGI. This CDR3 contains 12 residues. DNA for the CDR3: TGTGCCAGCAGTTTGTCGGGAGAGCCCCTCCACTTT. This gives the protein CASSLSGEPLHF.

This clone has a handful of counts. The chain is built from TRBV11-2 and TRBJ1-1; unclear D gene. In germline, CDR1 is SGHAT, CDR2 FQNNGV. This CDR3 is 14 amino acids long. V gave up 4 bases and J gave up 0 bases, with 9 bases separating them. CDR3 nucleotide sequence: TGTGCCAGCAGCTACAGTAATATGAACACTGAAGCTTTCTTT. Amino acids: CASSYSNMNTEAFF. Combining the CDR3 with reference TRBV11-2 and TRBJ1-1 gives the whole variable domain EAGVAQSPRYKIIEKRQSVAFWCNPISGHATLYWYQQILGQGPKLLIQFQNNGVVDDSQLPKDRFSAERLKGVDSTLKIQPAKLEDSAVYLCASSYSNMNTEAFFGQGTRLTVV.

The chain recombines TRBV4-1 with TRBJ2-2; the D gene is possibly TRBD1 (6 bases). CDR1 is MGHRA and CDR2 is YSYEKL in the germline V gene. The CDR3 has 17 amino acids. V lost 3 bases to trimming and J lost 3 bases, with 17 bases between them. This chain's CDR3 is CASSQRSSGADTGELFF. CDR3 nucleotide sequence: TGCGCCAGCAGCCAGCGCTCGTCAGGGGCGGACACCGGGGAGCTGTTTTTT.

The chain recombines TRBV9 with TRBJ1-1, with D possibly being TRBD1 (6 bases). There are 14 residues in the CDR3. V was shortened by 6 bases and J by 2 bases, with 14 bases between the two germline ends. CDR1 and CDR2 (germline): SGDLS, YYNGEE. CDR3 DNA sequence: TGTGCCAGCACCGTGGGGGACACAAACACTGAAGCTTTCTTT. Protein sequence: CASTVGDTNTEAFF.